Listed here is a single T cell receptor beta chain. TCRdb's table, derived via immunoSEQ multiplex PCR, lists solely in-frame clones and lacks some. Here the sample spans 210,000 or so clones, around 83% being singletons. The V gene's germline CDR1 is LNHDA and CDR2 SQIVND (reference sequence). The ends lost 5 bases at V and 3 bases at J; junction bases unmatched: 6. The CDR3 spans 16 residues. This sample was included in a study of blood T cell repertoires in COVID-19. The specimen sequenced was peripheral blood. The rearrangement links TRBV19 to TRBJ2-1; 11 bases align to TRBD2. This sequence was found in a man aged 45-65 years with active or convalescent COVID-19. The CDR3 nucleotides read TGTGCCAGTAGTCGCGGGACTAGCGGTCTCTACAATGAGCAGTTCTTC. As protein: CASSRGTSGLYNEQFF.